This TCR beta chain was obtained from a study of a mutant IDH1 vaccine in newly diagnosed glioma. Study context: Antecedent treatment encompassed radiotherapy, temozolomide, or their combination; the majority received both. Study observations and caveats: Researchers report vaccine-induced immune responses in approximately 95% of patients. Pseudoprogression apparently tracked independently of changes in top peripheral T cell clonotypes.

Clones were sequenced by immunoSEQ multiplex PCR, and TCRdb holds only the in-frame ones, with some missing. This sample has 25,000 to 35,000 clones, with roughly 80% found just once. The time point: baseline, week 1 (first vaccination visit). The treatment: pre-vaccination baseline after standard-of-care therapy. New WHO grade 3 or 4 IDH1-mutant, ATRX-lost astrocytomas were present in all donors. Germline loops: CDR1 MNHEY, CDR2 SMNVEV (reference sequence). The CDR3 runs to 16 residues. The V and J ends lost 3 bases and 0 bases respectively, with 12 bases between them. This clone was seen a few times. The antigen is not known.

This sample comprised PBMCs, obtained from a glioma patient treated with radiotherapy, temozolomide or both. J is TRBJ1-3 and V is TRBV27; no clear D. This TCR was recovered from a man aged 25 to 40 with glioma. Here the CDR3 reads CASSLGSPDSGNTIYF. CDR3 nucleotides: TGTGCCAGCAGTTTGGGGAGTCCCGACTCTGGAAACACCATATATTTT.